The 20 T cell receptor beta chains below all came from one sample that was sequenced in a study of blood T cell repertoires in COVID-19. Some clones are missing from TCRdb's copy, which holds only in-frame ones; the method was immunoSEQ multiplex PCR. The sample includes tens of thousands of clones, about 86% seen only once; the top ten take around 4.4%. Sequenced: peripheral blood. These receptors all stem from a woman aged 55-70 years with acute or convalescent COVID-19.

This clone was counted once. The CDR3 DNA follows: TGTGCCAGCTCGACTGGAACATTAGATACGCAGTATTTT. It is translated as CASSTGTLDTQYF. The V and J genes are TRBV9 and TRBJ2-3; no clear D. Trimming took off 7 bases at V and 5 bases at J, with 14 bases between the two ends. Germline CDR1 is SGDLS and CDR2 is YYNGEE. The CDR3 is 13 residues long.

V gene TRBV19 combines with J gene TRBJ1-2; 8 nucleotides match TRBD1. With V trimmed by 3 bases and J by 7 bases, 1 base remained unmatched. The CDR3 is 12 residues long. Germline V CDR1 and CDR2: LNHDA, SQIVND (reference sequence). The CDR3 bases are TGTGCCAGTAGTATTACAGGGGGTGGCTACACCTTC. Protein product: CASSITGGGYTF. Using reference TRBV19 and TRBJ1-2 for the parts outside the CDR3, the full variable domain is DGGITQSPKYLFRKEGQNVTLSCEQNLNHDAMYWYRQDPGQGLRLIYYSQIVNDFQKGDIAEGYSVSREKKESFPLTVTSAQKNPTAFYLCASSITGGGYTFGSGTRLTVV.

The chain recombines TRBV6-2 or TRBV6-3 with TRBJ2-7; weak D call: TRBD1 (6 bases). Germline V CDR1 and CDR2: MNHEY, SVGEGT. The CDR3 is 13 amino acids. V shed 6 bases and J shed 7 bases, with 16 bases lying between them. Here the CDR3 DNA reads TGTGCCAGCAGCCCGGACAGTTGGGCGGAGCAGTACTTC. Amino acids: CASSPDSWAEQYF.

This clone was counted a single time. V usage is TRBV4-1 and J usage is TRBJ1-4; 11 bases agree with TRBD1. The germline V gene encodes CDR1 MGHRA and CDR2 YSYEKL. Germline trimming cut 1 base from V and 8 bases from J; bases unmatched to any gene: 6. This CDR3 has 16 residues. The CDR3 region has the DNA TGCGCCAGCAGCCAAGTCGGGACAGGGGGGGCAGAAAAACTGTTTTTT. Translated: CASSQVGTGGAEKLFF.

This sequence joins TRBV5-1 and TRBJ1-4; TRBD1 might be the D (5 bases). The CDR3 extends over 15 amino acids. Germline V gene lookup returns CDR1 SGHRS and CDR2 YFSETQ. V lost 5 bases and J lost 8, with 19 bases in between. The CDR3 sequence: CASRPQGSGEEKLFF. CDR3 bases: TGCGCCAGCAGACCGCAGGGATCGGGCGAAGAAAAACTGTTTTTT.

CDR3 in DNA: TGCGCCAGCAGGAGAGCGACAGGGGATAATTCACCCCTCCACTTT. The encoded protein is CASRRATGDNSPLHF. The chain has TRBV5-1 and TRBJ1-6; 8 nucleotides match TRBD1. Germline V CDR1 and CDR2: SGHRS, YFSETQ. With 5 bases clipped from V and 5 bases from J, the junction kept 6 bases outside the gene matches. CDR3 size: 15 residues.

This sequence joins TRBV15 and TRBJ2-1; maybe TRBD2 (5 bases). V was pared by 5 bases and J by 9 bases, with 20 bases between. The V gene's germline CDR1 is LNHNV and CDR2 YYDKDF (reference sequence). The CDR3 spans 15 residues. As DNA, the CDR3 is TGTGCCACCAGCCCCGGACTGGTCTCTACCTCTGAGCAGTTCTTC. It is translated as CATSPGLVSTSEQFF.

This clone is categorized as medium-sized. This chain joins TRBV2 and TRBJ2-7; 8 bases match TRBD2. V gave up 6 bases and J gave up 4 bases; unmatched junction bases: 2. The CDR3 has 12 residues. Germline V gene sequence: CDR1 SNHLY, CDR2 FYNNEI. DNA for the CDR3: TGTGCCAGCAGCGGGGGGGTATACGAGCAGTACTTC. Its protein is CASSGGVYEQYF.

DNA of the CDR3: TGTGCCAGCAGCCCTAGGACAGGCGGGTTAGGCACAGATACGCAGTATTTT. Translating it yields CASSPRTGGLGTDTQYF. V usage is TRBV7-6 and J usage is TRBJ2-3; 7 bases are a match to TRBD1. CDR1 is SGHVS and CDR2 is FNYEAQ in the germline V gene. The junction had 12 bases not matched to a gene; V was cut back by 5 bases and J by 1 base. CDR3 length: 17 residues.

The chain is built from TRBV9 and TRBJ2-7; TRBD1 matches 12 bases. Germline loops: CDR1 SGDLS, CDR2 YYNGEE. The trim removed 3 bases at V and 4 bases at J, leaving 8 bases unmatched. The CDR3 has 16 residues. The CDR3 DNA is TGTGCCAGCAGCGCCACGGGACAGGGGGCCCGATACGAGCAGTACTTC. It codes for CASSATGQGARYEQYF. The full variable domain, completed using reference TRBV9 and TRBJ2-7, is DSGVTQTPKHLITATGQRVTLRCSPRSGDLSVYWYQQSLDQGLQFLIQYYNGEERAKGNILERFSAQQFPDLHSELNLSSLELGDSALYFCASSATGQGARYEQYFGPGTRLTVT.

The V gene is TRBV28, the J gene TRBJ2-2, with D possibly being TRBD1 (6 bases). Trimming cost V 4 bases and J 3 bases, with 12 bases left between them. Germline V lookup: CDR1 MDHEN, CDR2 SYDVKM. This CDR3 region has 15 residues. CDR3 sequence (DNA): TGTGCCAGCAGTTCCCAGGACAGACACACCGGGGAGCTGTTTTTT. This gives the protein CASSSQDRHTGELFF.

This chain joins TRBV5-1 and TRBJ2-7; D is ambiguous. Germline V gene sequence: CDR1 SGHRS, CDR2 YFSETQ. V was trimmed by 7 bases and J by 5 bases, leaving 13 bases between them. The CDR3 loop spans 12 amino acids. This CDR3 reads CASGQNLNEQYF. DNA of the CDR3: TGCGCCAGCGGGCAGAATCTCAACGAGCAGTACTTC.

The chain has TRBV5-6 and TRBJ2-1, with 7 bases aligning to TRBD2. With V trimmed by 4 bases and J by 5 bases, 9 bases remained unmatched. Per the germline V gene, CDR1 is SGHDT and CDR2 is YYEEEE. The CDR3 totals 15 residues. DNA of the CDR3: TGTGCCAGCAGCCCCGGGACCCGGGGGGACAATGAGCAGTTCTTC. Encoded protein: CASSPGTRGDNEQFF.

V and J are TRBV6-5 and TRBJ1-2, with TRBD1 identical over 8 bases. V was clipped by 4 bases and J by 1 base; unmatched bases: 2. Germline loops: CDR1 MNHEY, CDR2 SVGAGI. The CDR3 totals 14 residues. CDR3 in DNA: TGTGCCAGCAGTTTTACAGGGGGTAACTATGGCTACACCTTC. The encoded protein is CASSFTGGNYGYTF.

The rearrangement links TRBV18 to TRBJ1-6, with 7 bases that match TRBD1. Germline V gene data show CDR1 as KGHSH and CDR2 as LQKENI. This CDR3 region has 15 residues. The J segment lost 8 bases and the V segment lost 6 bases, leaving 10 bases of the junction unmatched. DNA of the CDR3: TGTGCCAGCTCCCTTAGAGGGGGCAGAGATTCACCCCTCCACTTT. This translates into CASSLRGGRDSPLHF.

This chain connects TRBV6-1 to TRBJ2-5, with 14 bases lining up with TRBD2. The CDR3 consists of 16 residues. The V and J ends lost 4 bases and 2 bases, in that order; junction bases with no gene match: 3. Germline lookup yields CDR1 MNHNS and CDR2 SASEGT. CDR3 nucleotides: TGTGCCAGCAGTGCCGGACTAGCGGGGGGTCAAGAGACCCAGTACTTC. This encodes CASSAGLAGGQETQYF.

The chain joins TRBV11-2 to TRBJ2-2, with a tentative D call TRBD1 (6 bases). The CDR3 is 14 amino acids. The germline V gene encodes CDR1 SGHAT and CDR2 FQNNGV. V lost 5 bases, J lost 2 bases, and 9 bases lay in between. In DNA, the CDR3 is TGTGCCAGCAGCATACAGGGTAACACCGGGGAGCTGTTTTTT. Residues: CASSIQGNTGELFF.

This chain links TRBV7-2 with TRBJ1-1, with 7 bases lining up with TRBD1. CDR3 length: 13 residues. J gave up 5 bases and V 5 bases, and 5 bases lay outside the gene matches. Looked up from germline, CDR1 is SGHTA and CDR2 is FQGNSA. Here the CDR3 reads CASSRQGGTEAFF. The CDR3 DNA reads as TGTGCCAGCAGCCGACAGGGAGGTACTGAAGCTTTCTTT.

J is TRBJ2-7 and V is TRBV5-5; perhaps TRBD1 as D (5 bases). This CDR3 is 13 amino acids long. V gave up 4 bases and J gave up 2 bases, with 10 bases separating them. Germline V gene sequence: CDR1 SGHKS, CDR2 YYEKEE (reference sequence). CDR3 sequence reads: CASSVGATYEQYF. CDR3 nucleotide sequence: TGTGCCAGCAGCGTAGGGGCAACCTACGAGCAGTACTTC.

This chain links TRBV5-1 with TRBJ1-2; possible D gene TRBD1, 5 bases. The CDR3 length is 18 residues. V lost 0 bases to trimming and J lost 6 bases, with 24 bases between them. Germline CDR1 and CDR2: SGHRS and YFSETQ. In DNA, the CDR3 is TGCGCCAGCAGCTTGGGTACCTCCGGGACGGGAGTATCACATGGCTACACCTTC. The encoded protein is CASSLGTSGTGVSHGYTF. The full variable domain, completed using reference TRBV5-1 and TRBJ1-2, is KAGVTQTPRYLIKTRGQQVTLSCSPISGHRSVSWYQQTPGQGLQFLFEYFSETQRNKGNFPGRFSGRQFSNSRSEMNVSTLELGDSALYLCASSLGTSGTGVSHGYTFGSGTRLTVV.